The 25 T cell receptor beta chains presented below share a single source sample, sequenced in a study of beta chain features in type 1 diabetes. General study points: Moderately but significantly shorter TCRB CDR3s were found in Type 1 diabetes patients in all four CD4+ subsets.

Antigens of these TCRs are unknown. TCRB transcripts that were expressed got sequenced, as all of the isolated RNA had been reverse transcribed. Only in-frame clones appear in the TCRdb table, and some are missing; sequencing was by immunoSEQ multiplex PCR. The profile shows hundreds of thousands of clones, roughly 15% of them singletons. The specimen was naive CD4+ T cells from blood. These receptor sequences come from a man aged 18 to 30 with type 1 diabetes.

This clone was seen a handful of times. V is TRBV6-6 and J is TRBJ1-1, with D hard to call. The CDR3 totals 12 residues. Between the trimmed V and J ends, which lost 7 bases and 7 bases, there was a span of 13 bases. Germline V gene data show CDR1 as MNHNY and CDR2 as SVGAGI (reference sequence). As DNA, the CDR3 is TGTGCCAGCACCAACGAGGGCCGTGAAGCTTTCTTT. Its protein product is CASTNEGREAFF.

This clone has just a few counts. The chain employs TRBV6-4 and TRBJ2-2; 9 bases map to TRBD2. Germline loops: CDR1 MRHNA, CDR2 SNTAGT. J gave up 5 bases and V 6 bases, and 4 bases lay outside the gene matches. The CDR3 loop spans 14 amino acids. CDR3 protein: CASRVAGDTGELFF. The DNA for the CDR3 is TGTGCCAGCAGAGTAGCGGGAGATACCGGGGAGCTGTTTTTT.

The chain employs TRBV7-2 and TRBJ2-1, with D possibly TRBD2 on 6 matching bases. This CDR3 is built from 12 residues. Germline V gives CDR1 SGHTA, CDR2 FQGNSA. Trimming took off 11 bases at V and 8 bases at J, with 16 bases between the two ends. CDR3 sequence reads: CAVRTSLDEQFF. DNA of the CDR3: TGTGCCGTAAGAACTAGCCTGGATGAGCAGTTCTTC.

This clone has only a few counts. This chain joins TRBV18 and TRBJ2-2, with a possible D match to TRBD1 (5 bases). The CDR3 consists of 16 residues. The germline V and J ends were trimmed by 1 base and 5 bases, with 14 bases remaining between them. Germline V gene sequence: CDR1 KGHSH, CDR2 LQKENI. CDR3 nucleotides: TGTGCCAGCTCACCACGGGTGACAGTTTCGACCGGGGAGCTGTTTTTT. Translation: CASSPRVTVSTGELFF. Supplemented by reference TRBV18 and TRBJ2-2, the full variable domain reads NAGVMQNPRHLVRRRGQEARLRCSPMKGHSHVYWYRQLPEEGLKFMVYLQKENIIDESGMPKERFSAEFPKEGPSILRIQQVVRGDSAAYFCASSPRVTVSTGELFFGEGSRLTVL.

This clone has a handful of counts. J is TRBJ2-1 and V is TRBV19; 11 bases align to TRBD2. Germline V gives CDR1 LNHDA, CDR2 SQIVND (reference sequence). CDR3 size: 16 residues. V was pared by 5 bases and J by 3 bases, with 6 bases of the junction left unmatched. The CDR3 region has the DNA TGTGCCAGTAGTTCCGGGACTAGCGGTGGCTACAATGAGCAGTTCTTC. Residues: CASSSGTSGGYNEQFF.

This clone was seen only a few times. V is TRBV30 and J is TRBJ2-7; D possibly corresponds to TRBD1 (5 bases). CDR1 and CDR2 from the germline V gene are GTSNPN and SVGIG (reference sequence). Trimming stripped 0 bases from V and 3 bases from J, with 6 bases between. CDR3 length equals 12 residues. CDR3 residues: CAWSVQGYEQYF. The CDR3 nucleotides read TGTGCCTGGAGTGTCCAGGGCTACGAGCAGTACTTC.

CDR3 protein: CASSTGGTDTQYF. The CDR3 bases are TGTGCCAGCTCGACAGGTGGCACAGATACGCAGTATTTT. This rearrangement joins TRBV11-2 to TRBJ2-3, with D perhaps TRBD1 (6 bases). CDR3 length equals 13 residues. Germline lookup yields CDR1 SGHAT and CDR2 FQNNGV. The ends were cut back, 8 bases at V and 1 base at J, with 10 bases in the middle.

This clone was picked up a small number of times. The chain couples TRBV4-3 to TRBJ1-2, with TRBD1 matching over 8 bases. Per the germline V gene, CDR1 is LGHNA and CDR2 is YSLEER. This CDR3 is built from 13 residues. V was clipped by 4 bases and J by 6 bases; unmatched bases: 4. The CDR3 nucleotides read TGCGCCAGCAGCCTGACAGGGGAAGATGGCTACACCTTC. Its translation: CASSLTGEDGYTF.

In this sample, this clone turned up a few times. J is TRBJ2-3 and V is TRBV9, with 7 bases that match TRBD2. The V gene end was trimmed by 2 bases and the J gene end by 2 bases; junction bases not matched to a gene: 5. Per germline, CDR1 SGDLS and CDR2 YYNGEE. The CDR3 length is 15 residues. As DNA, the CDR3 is TGTGCCAGCAGCGTGACTAGCCCACACACAGATACGCAGTATTTT. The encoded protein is CASSVTSPHTDTQYF.

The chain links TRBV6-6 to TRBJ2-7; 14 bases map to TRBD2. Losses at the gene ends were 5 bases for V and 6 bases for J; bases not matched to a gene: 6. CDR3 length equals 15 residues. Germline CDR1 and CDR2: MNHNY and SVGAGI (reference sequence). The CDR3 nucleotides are TGTGCCAGCAGTACCGACGGGACTAGCGGGGGCGAGCAGTACTTC. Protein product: CASSTDGTSGGEQYF.

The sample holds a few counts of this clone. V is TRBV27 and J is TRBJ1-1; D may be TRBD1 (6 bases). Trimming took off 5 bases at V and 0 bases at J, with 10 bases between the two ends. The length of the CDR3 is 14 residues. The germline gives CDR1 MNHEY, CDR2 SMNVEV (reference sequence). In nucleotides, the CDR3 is TGTGCCAGCAGTATGACAGGAGTGAACACTGAAGCTTTCTTT. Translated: CASSMTGVNTEAFF.

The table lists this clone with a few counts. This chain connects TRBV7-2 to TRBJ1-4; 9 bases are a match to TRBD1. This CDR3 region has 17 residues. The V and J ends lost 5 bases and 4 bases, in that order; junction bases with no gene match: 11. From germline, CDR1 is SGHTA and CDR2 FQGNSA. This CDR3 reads CASSPSQGARVNEKLFF. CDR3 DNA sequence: TGTGCCAGCAGCCCGTCACAGGGGGCGAGGGTTAATGAAAAACTGTTTTTT.

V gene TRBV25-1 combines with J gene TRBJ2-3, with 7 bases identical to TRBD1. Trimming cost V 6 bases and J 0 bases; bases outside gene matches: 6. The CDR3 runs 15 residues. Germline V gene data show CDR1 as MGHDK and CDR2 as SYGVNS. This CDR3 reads CASRGDRVSTDTQYF. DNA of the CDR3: TGTGCCAGCAGGGGAGACAGGGTCAGCACAGATACGCAGTATTTT.

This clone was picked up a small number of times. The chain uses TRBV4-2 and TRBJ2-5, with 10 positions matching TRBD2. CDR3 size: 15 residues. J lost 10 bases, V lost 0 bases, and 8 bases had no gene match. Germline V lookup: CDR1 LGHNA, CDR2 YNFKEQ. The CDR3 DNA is TGTGCCAGCAGCCAAGACCCCCCGACTAGCGGGCTCCAGTACTTC. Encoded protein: CASSQDPPTSGLQYF.

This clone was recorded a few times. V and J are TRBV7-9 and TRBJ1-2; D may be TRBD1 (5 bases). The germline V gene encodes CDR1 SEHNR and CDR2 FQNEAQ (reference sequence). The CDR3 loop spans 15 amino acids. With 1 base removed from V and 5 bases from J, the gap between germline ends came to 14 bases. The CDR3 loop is CASSLVDRPLYGYTF. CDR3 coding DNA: TGTGCCAGCAGCTTAGTAGACAGACCACTGTATGGCTACACCTTC.

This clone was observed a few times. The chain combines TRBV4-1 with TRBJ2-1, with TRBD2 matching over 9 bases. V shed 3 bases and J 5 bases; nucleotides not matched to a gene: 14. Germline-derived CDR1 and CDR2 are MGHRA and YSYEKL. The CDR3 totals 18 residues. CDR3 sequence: CASSQVKISSGGNNEQFF. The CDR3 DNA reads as TGCGCCAGCAGCCAGGTCAAGATATCCAGCGGGGGGAACAATGAGCAGTTCTTC.

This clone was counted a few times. For the CDR3, the DNA is TGTGCCAGCAGTTTAGACAGCCACAATGAGCAGTTCTTC. Translating it yields CASSLDSHNEQFF. The chain has TRBV5-4 and TRBJ2-1; perhaps TRBD1 as D (5 bases). The CDR3 length is 13 residues. Between the trimmed V and J ends, which lost 5 bases and 5 bases, there was a span of 11 bases. Germline CDR1 and CDR2: SGHNT and YYREEE (reference sequence). Supplemented by reference TRBV5-4 and TRBJ2-1, the full variable domain reads ETGVTQSPTHLIKTRGQQVTLRCSSQSGHNTVSWYQQALGQGPQFIFQYYREEENGRGNFPPRFSGLQFPNYSSELNVNALELDDSALYLCASSLDSHNEQFFGPGTRLTVL.

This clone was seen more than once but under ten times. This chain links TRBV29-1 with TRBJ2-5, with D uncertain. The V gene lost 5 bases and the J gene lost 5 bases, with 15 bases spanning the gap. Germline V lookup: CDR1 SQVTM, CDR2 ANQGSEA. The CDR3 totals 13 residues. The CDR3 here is CSVQGLSSETQYF. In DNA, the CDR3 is TGCAGCGTTCAAGGGTTGAGCTCCGAGACCCAGTACTTC.

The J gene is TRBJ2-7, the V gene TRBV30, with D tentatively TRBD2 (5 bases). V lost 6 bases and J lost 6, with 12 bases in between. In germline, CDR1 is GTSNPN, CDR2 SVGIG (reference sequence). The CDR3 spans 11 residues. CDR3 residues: CACLGGVEQYF. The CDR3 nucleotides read TGTGCCTGCCTAGGAGGAGTCGAGCAGTACTTC.

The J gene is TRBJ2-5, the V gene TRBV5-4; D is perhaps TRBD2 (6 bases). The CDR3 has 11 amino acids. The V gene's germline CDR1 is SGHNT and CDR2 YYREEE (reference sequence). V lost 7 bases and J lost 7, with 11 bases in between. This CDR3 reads CASHDGGTQYF. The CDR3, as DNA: TGTGCCAGCCACGACGGGGGGACCCAGTACTTC.

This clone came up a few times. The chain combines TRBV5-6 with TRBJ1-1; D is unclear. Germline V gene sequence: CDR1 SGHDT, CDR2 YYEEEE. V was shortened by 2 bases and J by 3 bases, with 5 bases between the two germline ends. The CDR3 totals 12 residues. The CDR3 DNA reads TGTGCCAGCAGCTTACGAGACACTGAAGCTTTCTTT. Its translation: CASSLRDTEAFF. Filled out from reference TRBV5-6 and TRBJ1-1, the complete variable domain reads DAGVTQSPTHLIKTRGQQVTLRCSPKSGHDTVSWYQQALGQGPQFIFQYYEEEERQRGNFPDRFSGHQFPNYSSELNVNALLLGDSALYLCASSLRDTEAFFGQGTRLTVV.

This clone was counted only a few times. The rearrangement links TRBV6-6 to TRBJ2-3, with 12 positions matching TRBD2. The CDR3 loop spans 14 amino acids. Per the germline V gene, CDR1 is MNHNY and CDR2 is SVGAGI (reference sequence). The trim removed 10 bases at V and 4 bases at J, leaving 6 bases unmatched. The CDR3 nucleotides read TGTGCCATCAAGACTAGCGGGGGATCAGATACGCAGTATTTT. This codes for CAIKTSGGSDTQYF.

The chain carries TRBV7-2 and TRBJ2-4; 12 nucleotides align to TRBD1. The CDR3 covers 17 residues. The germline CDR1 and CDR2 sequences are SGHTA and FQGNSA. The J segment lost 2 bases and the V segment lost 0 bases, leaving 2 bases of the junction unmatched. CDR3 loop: CASSLAGQGAPKNIQYF. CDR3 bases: TGTGCCAGCAGCTTAGCGGGACAGGGGGCACCCAAAAACATTCAGTACTTC.

The CDR3 region has the DNA TGTGCCAGCAGTGAAGAGAGGGGGCCGGAGACCCAGTACTTC. This codes for CASSEERGPETQYF. This chain uses TRBV2 with TRBJ2-5; 7 nucleotides align to TRBD1. The V gene's germline CDR1 is SNHLY and CDR2 FYNNEI. The CDR3 has 14 amino acids. With V trimmed by 1 base and J by 5 bases, 4 bases remained unmatched.

CDR3 bases: TGTGCCTGGAGGCAGGGGGGCTACAATGAGCAGTTCTTC. Amino acids: CAWRQGGYNEQFF. This chain links TRBV30 with TRBJ2-1; TRBD1 might be the D (7 bases). The CDR3 consists of 13 residues. The V gene lost 3 bases and the J gene lost 3 bases, with 9 bases spanning the gap. Germline values: CDR1 GTSNPN, CDR2 SVGIG (reference sequence).